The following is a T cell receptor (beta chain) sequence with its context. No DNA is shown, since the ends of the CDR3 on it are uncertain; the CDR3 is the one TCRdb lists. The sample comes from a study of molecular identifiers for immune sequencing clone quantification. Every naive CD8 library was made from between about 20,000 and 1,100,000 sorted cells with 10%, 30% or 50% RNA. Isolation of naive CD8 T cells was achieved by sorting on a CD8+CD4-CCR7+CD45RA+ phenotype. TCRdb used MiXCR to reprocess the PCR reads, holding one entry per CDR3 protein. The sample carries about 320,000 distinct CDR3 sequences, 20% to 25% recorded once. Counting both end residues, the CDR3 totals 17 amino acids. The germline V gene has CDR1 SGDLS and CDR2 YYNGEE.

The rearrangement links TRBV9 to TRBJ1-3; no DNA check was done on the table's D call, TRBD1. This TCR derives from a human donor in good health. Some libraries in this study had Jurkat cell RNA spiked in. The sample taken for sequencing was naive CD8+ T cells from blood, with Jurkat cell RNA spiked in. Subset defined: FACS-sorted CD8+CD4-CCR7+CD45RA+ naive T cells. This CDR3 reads CASSVAEGAGVVGTICF.